This passage covers 26 T cell receptor beta chains from one sample sequenced in a study of blood T cell repertoires in COVID-19. The protocol was immunoSEQ multiplex PCR, while the TCRdb copy is restricted to in-frame clones and leaves out a portion. The data show 100,000 or so clones, roughly 84% seen once. Sequenced sample: peripheral blood. These receptor sequences come from a woman in her fifties or sixties with acute or convalescent COVID-19.

The chain carries TRBV7-6 and TRBJ1-1, with D maybe TRBD1 (6 bases). Trimming left V 5 bases short and J 5 bases short, with 18 bases between. This CDR3 is built from 15 residues. Germline V gene lookup returns CDR1 SGHVS and CDR2 FNYEAQ. The CDR3 loop reads CASSPRQGIRTEAFF. The CDR3, as DNA: TGTGCCAGCAGCCCCCGGCAGGGGATAAGGACTGAAGCTTTCTTT.

The gene calls are TRBV11-2 and TRBJ1-4, with 9 bases that match TRBD1. The CDR3 is made up of 18 amino acids. V gave up 5 bases and J gave up 7 bases; unmatched junction bases: 17. The germline gives CDR1 SGHAT, CDR2 FQNNGV. In DNA, the CDR3 is TGTGCCAGCAGCCTGCGACCTTCAACAGGGGGCGCGGGTGAAAAACTGTTTTTT. Its protein is CASSLRPSTGGAGEKLFF.

V usage is TRBV2 and J usage is TRBJ1-1; D perhaps matches TRBD1 (6 bases). Germline V CDR1 and CDR2: SNHLY, FYNNEI. This CDR3 comprises 13 residues. The V and J ends lost 4 bases and 2 bases respectively, with 8 bases between them. The CDR3 region has the DNA TGTGCCAGCAGTGGGGACATCAACACTGAAGCTTTCTTT. It yields the protein CASSGDINTEAFF. The whole variable domain, filled in from reference TRBV2 and TRBJ1-1, reads EPEVTQTPSHQVTQMGQEVILRCVPISNHLYFYWYRQILGQKVEFLVSFYNNEISEKSEIFDDQFSVERPDGSNFTLKIRSTKLEDSAMYFCASSGDINTEAFFGQGTRLTVV.

This clone has only one observation. This chain links TRBV4-2 with TRBJ2-4, with TRBD2 matching over 9 bases. V was clipped by 0 bases and J by 8 bases; unmatched bases: 14. Germline lookup yields CDR1 LGHNA and CDR2 YNFKEQ. The CDR3 totals 18 residues. CDR3 loop: CASSQDPRGAGGPDIQYF. For the CDR3, the DNA is TGTGCCAGCAGCCAAGATCCCCGCGGGGCGGGGGGGCCGGACATTCAGTACTTC.

This clone was observed once. J is TRBJ2-5 and V is TRBV28; 9 bases are shared with TRBD1. The CDR3 is 16 amino acids. Germline V gives CDR1 MDHEN, CDR2 SYDVKM. V lost 4 bases and J lost 5; bases outside the gene matches: 11. The CDR3 region has the DNA TGTGCCAGCAGTTACTCCGGGACAGGGATTAGGGAGACCCAGTACTTC. Translating it yields CASSYSGTGIRETQYF.

This clone was seen just once. The chain joins TRBV3-1 (or the pseudogene TRBV3-2) to TRBJ2-1, with 14 bases fitting TRBD2. The CDR3 is made up of 15 amino acids. Germline assignment: CDR1 LGHDT and CDR2 YNNKEL (reference sequence). V lost 4 bases to trimming and J lost 8 bases; unmatched junction nucleotides: 4. The CDR3 DNA follows: TGTGCCAGCAGCCGGACTAGCGGGGGGATCCATGAGCAGTTCTTC. It yields the protein CASSRTSGGIHEQFF.

A few counts support this clone. The V and J genes are TRBV6-4 and TRBJ1-6; no definite D call. Between the trimmed V and J ends, which lost 3 bases and 10 bases, there was a span of 13 bases. The CDR3 consists of 14 residues. Germline assignment: CDR1 MRHNA and CDR2 SNTAGT. The CDR3 reads CASSEEVSGSPLHF. The CDR3 DNA follows: TGTGCCAGCAGTGAGGAGGTCAGTGGATCACCCCTCCACTTT.

The chain joins TRBV9 to TRBJ1-2, with 9 bases matching TRBD1. CDR1 and CDR2 from the germline V gene are SGDLS and YYNGEE. V shed 9 bases, J shed 2 bases, and the junction held 23 bases outside the gene matches. The CDR3 runs to 19 residues. CDR3 bases: TGTGCCACCCGAGAGGTAGGGGCGGGACAGGGCCCAAAAAACTATGGCTACACCTTC. Protein sequence: CATREVGAGQGPKNYGYTF.

V is TRBV19 and J is TRBJ2-2; D is unclear. The CDR3 contains 13 residues. V was clipped by 7 bases and J by 3 bases, with 9 bases between them. Germline lookup yields CDR1 LNHDA and CDR2 SQIVND (reference sequence). The CDR3 sequence: CASKSGYTGELFF. CDR3 sequence (DNA): TGTGCCAGTAAGTCAGGATACACCGGGGAGCTGTTTTTT.

This CDR3 is CASRRGGNQPQHF. The CDR3 nucleotides are TGTGCCAGCCGCAGGGGTGGAAATCAGCCCCAGCATTTT. The V call is TRBV12-3 or TRBV12-4, the J call TRBJ1-5, with D maybe TRBD1 (6 bases). This CDR3 has 13 amino acids. V lost 8 bases, J lost 4 bases, and 12 bases lay in between.

The J gene is TRBJ2-1, the V gene TRBV3-1 (or the pseudogene TRBV3-2), with TRBD1 matching 7 bases. The germline CDR1 and CDR2 sequences are LGHDT and YNNKEL (reference sequence). This CDR3 region has 13 residues. V gave up 3 bases and J gave up 7 bases; unmatched junction bases: 3. CDR3 loop: CASSQRGQNEQFF. For the CDR3, the DNA is TGTGCCAGCAGCCAGAGGGGGCAGAATGAGCAGTTCTTC.

This chain uses TRBV13 with TRBJ2-3, with 9 nucleotides matching TRBD1. Trimming at V came to 5 bases and at J to 7 bases, leaving 13 bases not matched to a gene. Germline V lookup: CDR1 PRHDT, CDR2 FYEKMQ (reference sequence). The CDR3 contains 16 residues. CDR3 amino acids: CASSLPGGQGVHTQYF. In DNA, the CDR3 is TGTGCCAGCAGCCTCCCTGGGGGACAGGGAGTTCATACGCAGTATTTT.

The chain carries TRBV10-1 and TRBJ1-1; D is perhaps TRBD1 (6 bases). V was clipped by 6 bases and J by 1 base, with 9 bases between them. The CDR3 spans 13 residues. CDR1 and CDR2 (germline): WNHNN, SYGVQD (reference sequence). The CDR3: CASRRGQNTEAFF. The CDR3 DNA sequence: TGCGCCAGCAGGCGGGGGCAGAACACTGAAGCTTTCTTT.

V usage is TRBV2 and J usage is TRBJ2-5; no definite D call. The V end lost 3 bases, the J end lost 1 base, and 9 bases lay between the germline ends. Germline loops: CDR1 SNHLY, CDR2 FYNNEI. The CDR3 totals 14 residues. The CDR3: CASSDVTAQETQYF. The CDR3 nucleotides read TGTGCCAGCAGTGACGTAACAGCCCAAGAGACCCAGTACTTC. The full variable domain, in which reference TRBV2 and TRBJ2-5 provide the parts outside the CDR3, is EPEVTQTPSHQVTQMGQEVILRCVPISNHLYFYWYRQILGQKVEFLVSFYNNEISEKSEIFDDQFSVERPDGSNFTLKIRSTKLEDSAMYFCASSDVTAQETQYFGPGTRLLVL.

The chain couples TRBV29-1 to TRBJ2-3, with 13 bases that match TRBD2. J lost 6 bases, V lost 1 base, and 4 bases had no gene match. Germline V gene data show CDR1 as SQVTM and CDR2 as ANQGSEA. The CDR3 is made up of 15 amino acids. The CDR3 DNA reads TGCAGCGTTGAAGGTCTACTAGCGGGGGGGGATACGCAGTATTTT. Translation gives CSVEGLLAGGDTQYF.

The chain carries TRBV30 and TRBJ2-2; the match to TRBD1 covers 8 bases. The germline CDR1 and CDR2 sequences are GTSNPN and SVGIG (reference sequence). The CDR3 has 11 residues. J gave up 7 bases and V 7 bases, and 2 bases lay outside the gene matches. CDR3 loop: CASGQGGELFF. The DNA for the CDR3 is TGTGCCTCCGGACAGGGCGGGGAGCTGTTTTTT.

This clone was picked up one time. The rearrangement uses TRBV5-5 and TRBJ2-5, with 13 bases matching TRBD2. Germline V gives CDR1 SGHKS, CDR2 YYEKEE (reference sequence). After removal of 2 bases from V and 9 bases from J, the junction contained 7 bases not matched to a gene. This CDR3 has 15 amino acids. The CDR3 sequence is CASSLLTSGGDPQYF. CDR3 nucleotides: TGTGCCAGCAGCTTACTTACTAGCGGGGGGGATCCCCAGTACTTC.

A word on this clone: Just one base apart from a much larger clone, this may be a read error. V is TRBV11-2 and J is TRBJ1-1; D ambiguous. The V and J ends lost 1 base and 0 bases respectively, with 3 bases between them. This CDR3 contains 13 residues. Germline V gives CDR1 SGHAT, CDR2 FQNNGV. The CDR3 nucleotides read TGTGCCAGCAGCTTAGTCATGAACACTGAAGCTTTCTTT. Amino acids: CASSLVMNTEAFF.

The rearrangement uses TRBV28 and TRBJ2-5; 10 bases fit TRBD2. The CDR3 is 15 amino acids. Germline assignment: CDR1 MDHEN and CDR2 SYDVKM. V gave up 2 bases and J gave up 5 bases; unmatched junction bases: 5. CDR3 sequence reads: CASSLGSSGGETQYF. As DNA, the CDR3 is TGTGCCAGCAGTTTAGGGTCTAGCGGGGGTGAGACCCAGTACTTC. Combining the CDR3 with reference TRBV28 and TRBJ2-5 gives the whole variable domain DVKVTQSSRYLVKRTGEKVFLECVQDMDHENMFWYRQDPGLGLRLIYFSYDVKMKEKGDIPEGYSVSREKKERFSLILESASTNQTSMYLCASSLGSSGGETQYFGPGTRLLVL.

This clone showed up just a few times. This chain connects TRBV19 to TRBJ2-3; D is unclear. Trimming shortened V by 10 bases and J by 4 bases, and 15 bases separated the two germline ends. This CDR3 contains 13 residues. Germline loops: CDR1 LNHDA, CDR2 SQIVND (reference sequence). DNA for the CDR3: TGTGCCATAAGAGGCGGCGGCCCAGATACGCAGTATTTT. Residues: CAIRGGGPDTQYF.

This chain uses TRBV2 with TRBJ1-5; 8 bases agree with TRBD1. The CDR3 runs to 14 residues. Germline V CDR1 and CDR2: SNHLY, FYNNEI. With V trimmed by 6 bases and J by 6 bases, 7 bases remained unmatched. CDR3 sequence (DNA): TGTGCCAGCAGCCCGGACAGGGATCCTCAGCCCCAGCATTTT. Protein product: CASSPDRDPQPQHF.

V gene TRBV5-1 combines with J gene TRBJ2-3; a weak D match, TRBD1 (6 bases). Germline values: CDR1 SGHRS, CDR2 YFSETQ. The length of the CDR3 is 14 residues. V was trimmed by 0 bases and J by 7 bases, leaving 12 bases between them. Here the CDR3 reads CASSLVGGTNTQYF. For the CDR3, the DNA is TGCGCCAGCAGCTTGGTAGGGGGAACGAATACGCAGTATTTT.

In this sample, this clone turned up once. This chain links TRBV5-1 with TRBJ2-1; the match to TRBD2 covers 8 bases. The CDR3 spans 15 residues. From germline, CDR1 is SGHRS and CDR2 YFSETQ. V lost 0 bases to trimming and J lost 6 bases; unmatched junction nucleotides: 5. CDR3 in amino acids: CASSLVAGTFNEQFF. CDR3 bases: TGCGCCAGCAGCTTGGTAGCGGGGACCTTCAATGAGCAGTTCTTC. The full variable domain, with the rest looked up from reference TRBV5-1 and TRBJ2-1, is KAGVTQTPRYLIKTRGQQVTLSCSPISGHRSVSWYQQTPGQGLQFLFEYFSETQRNKGNFPGRFSGRQFSNSRSEMNVSTLELGDSALYLCASSLVAGTFNEQFFGPGTRLTVL.

The CDR3 sequence: CASSDTGGGVYEQYF. The CDR3 region has the DNA TGTGCCAGCAGTGACACCGGCGGGGGAGTCTACGAGCAGTACTTC. V usage is TRBV3-1 (or the pseudogene TRBV3-2) and J usage is TRBJ2-7; 7 bases align to TRBD2. The V gene end was trimmed by 6 bases and the J gene end by 3 bases; junction bases not matched to a gene: 11. The V gene's germline CDR1 is LGHDT and CDR2 YNNKEL (reference sequence). This CDR3 is built from 15 residues.

This sequence joins TRBV4-2 and TRBJ2-6; TRBD1 matches 7 bases. The CDR3 is made up of 17 amino acids. Trimming at V came to 4 bases and at J to 1 base, leaving 7 bases not matched to a gene. CDR1 LGHNA and CDR2 YNFKEQ come from the germline V gene. CDR3: CASSPQQGPSGANVLTF. As DNA, the CDR3 is TGTGCCAGCAGCCCCCAACAGGGGCCGTCTGGGGCCAACGTCCTGACTTTC.

This chain links TRBV2 with TRBJ1-5; tentatively, D is TRBD1 (6 bases). Germline CDR1 reads SNHLY; CDR2 reads FYNNEI. This CDR3 spans 14 amino acids. Trimming took off 6 bases at V and 7 bases at J, with 16 bases between the two ends. This CDR3 is CASSLQGQEQPQHF. As DNA, the CDR3 is TGTGCCAGCAGCTTACAGGGTCAGGAACAGCCCCAGCATTTT.